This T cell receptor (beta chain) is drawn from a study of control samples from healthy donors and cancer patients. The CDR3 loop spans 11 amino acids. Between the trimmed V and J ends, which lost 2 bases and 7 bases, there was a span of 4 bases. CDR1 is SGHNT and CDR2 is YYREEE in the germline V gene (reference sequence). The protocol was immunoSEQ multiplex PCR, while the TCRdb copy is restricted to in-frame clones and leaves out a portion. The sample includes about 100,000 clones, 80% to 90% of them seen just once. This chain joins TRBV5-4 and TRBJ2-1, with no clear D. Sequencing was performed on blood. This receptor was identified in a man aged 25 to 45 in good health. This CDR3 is CASSFSNEQFF. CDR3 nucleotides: TGTGCCAGCAGCTTTTCGAATGAGCAGTTCTTC.